This T cell receptor (beta chain) is drawn from a study of breast tumors, draining lymph nodes, adjacent tissues. Overall study findings and caveats: Data fit most tumor T cells coming from lymph node, expanding in tumor. Tumors had less TCR diversity than lymph nodes, more than nontumor tissue. The lymph node origin of tumor T cells was framed as consistent with a hypothesis, not demonstrated. Tumor and nontumor repertoires were significantly more similar in luminal-like than in basal-like breast cancer.

The CDR3 is made up of 17 amino acids. In germline, CDR1 is DFQATT, CDR2 SNEGSKA (reference sequence). Axillary draining lymph nodes of breast cancer patients supplied the node samples. TCRdb recomputed calls from the multiplex PCR reads with MiXCR, one row per CDR3 protein. The top ten clones hold just over 1.4% of a sample with about 230,000 distinct CDR3 sequences, 32% of them seen once. A remark on this clonotype: What it binds is unknown. The junction shows a germline mismatch at one end, possibly a read error.

This TCR derives from a female donor with breast cancer. Some clones in this sample may be carry-over from other donors' samples. V is TRBV20-1 and J is TRBJ2-6, with D perhaps matching TRBD1 (5 bases). Sequenced: axillary lymph node tissue. CDR3 nucleotide sequence: TGCAGTGTTATGAGTATTAGAGAGGAACTCTGGGGCCAACGTCCTGACTTC. This translates into CSVMSIREELWGQRPDF.